A single sample gave rise to the 29 T cell receptor beta chains below, sequenced in a study of CD8+CD57+ T cells in acquired aplastic anemia. Before being chosen for sequencing, patients had shown CD8+CD57+ cell expansion by flow cytometry. TCR beta VDJ and CDR3 profiling used genomic DNA as template. One entry per CDR3 protein results from TCRdb running MiXCR on the reads. Among about 75,000 distinct CDR3 sequences listed, 60% to 75% were seen once. The sequenced sample consisted of sorted CD4+, CD8+, or CD8+CD57+ T cells (not recorded which) from PBMCs. Receptors were obtained from a human donor with aplastic anemia.

This clonotype was observed a few times. The J gene is TRBJ1-2, the V gene TRBV4-2, with no clear D. Between the trimmed V and J ends, which lost 0 bases and 3 bases, there was a span of 11 bases. The CDR3 contains 15 residues. The germline gives CDR1 LGHNA, CDR2 YNFKEQ. This CDR3 is CASSQEGQAHYGYTF. The DNA for the CDR3 is TGTGCCAGCAGCCAAGAGGGCCAGGCTCACTATGGCTACACCTTC.

This clonotype was recorded many times. V gene TRBV29-1 combines with J gene TRBJ2-7; either TRBD1 or TRBD2 may supply D (5 bases each). CDR1 is SQVTM and CDR2 is ANQGSEA in the germline V gene. With 4 bases removed from V and 2 bases from J, the gap between germline ends came to 15 bases. CDR3 length: 14 amino acids. The CDR3 sequence: CSVAPGTATYEQYF. The DNA of the CDR3 is TGCAGCGTTGCCCCCGGGACCGCGACCTACGAGCAGTACTTC.

This clonotype was found once. Relative to the germline gene, one junction end is altered; a read error may explain this. The V gene is TRBV20-1, the J gene TRBJ2-7, with 7 nucleotides matching TRBD1. This CDR3 has 14 residues. The germline V gene encodes CDR1 DFQATT and CDR2 SNEGSKA (reference sequence). The CDR3 DNA follows: TGCAGCGCTAGAGATGTACAGGGGCCCGTCGAGCAGTACTTC. This encodes CSARDVQGPVEQYF.

The chain links TRBV9 to TRBJ1-2, with D possibly TRBD1 on 5 matching bases. Germline CDR1 SGDLS, CDR2 YYNGEE. The CDR3 length is 15 residues. V lost 1 base, J lost 7 bases, and 17 bases lay in between. The chain's CDR3 is CASSVSGVSGAGYTF. CDR3 DNA sequence: TGTGCCAGCAGCGTAAGTGGGGTCTCCGGGGCTGGCTACACCTTC. The whole variable domain, filled in from reference TRBV9 and TRBJ1-2, reads DSGVTQTPKHLITATGQRVTLRCSPRSGDLSVYWYQQSLDQGLQFLIQYYNGEERAKGNILERFSAQQFPDLHSELNLSSLELGDSALYFCASSVSGVSGAGYTFGSGTRLTVV.

The chain links TRBV12-3 or TRBV12-4 to TRBJ2-5, with D possibly matching TRBD2 (6 bases). Trimming took off 6 bases at V and 2 bases at J, with 13 bases between the two ends. The CDR3 is 14 amino acids. The CDR3 DNA sequence: TGTGCCAGCAGACCGCGGGACGGGCAAGAGACCCAGTACTTC. Translated: CASRPRDGQETQYF.

This chain joins TRBV12-3 or TRBV12-4 and TRBJ1-2; TRBD1 aligns across 7 bases. Losses at the gene ends were 3 bases for V and 3 bases for J; bases not matched to a gene: 13. This CDR3 spans 17 amino acids. CDR3 region: CASSFSIDRVSHYGYTF. Written as DNA, the CDR3 is TGTGCCAGCAGTTTCTCGATAGACAGGGTCAGTCACTATGGCTACACCTTC.

The rearrangement joins TRBV20-1 to TRBJ1-6; maybe TRBD1 (5 bases). Deletions cut 3 bases from V and 9 bases from J, with 15 bases between. This CDR3 spans 14 amino acids. Germline values: CDR1 DFQATT, CDR2 SNEGSKA (reference sequence). CDR3 loop: CSARGVQEASPLHF. The CDR3 bases are TGCAGTGCTAGGGGAGTACAGGAGGCTTCACCCCTCCACTTT.

The chain is built from TRBV29-1 and TRBJ2-5; 7 bases align to TRBD2. V was pared by 4 bases and J by 2 bases, with 7 bases of the junction left unmatched. The CDR3 runs 14 residues. Germline CDR1 SQVTM, CDR2 ANQGSEA. The CDR3 sequence is CSVAGSSGQETQYF. The CDR3, as DNA: TGCAGCGTTGCAGGGTCTAGCGGACAAGAGACCCAGTACTTC.

The chain has TRBV20-1 and TRBJ2-1, with a weak D call TRBD1 (5 bases). This CDR3 contains 14 residues. Germline assignment: CDR1 DFQATT and CDR2 SNEGSKA (reference sequence). V was trimmed by 2 bases and J by 7 bases, leaving 15 bases between them. The CDR3 region has the DNA TGCAGTGCTAGACTACCCATCGCAGGGAATGAGCAGTTCTTC. Its protein product is CSARLPIAGNEQFF.

As DNA, the CDR3 is TGTGCCAGCAGGGACAACCATGAGCAGTTCTTC. Its protein product is CASRDNHEQFF. V gene TRBV7-9 combines with J gene TRBJ2-1, with a possible D match to TRBD1 (5 bases). CDR1 and CDR2 (germline): SEHNR, FQNEAQ (reference sequence). Trimming took off 6 bases at V and 8 bases at J, with 8 bases between the two ends. The CDR3 length is 11 residues. Looking up the rest from reference TRBV7-9 and TRBJ2-1 gives the full variable domain: DTGVSQNPRHKITKRGQNVTFRCDPISEHNRLYWYRQTLGQGPEFLTYFQNEAQLEKSRLLSDRFSAERPKGSFSTLEIQRTEQGDSAMYLCASRDNHEQFFGPGTRLTVL.

The rearrangement joins TRBV4-2 to TRBJ1-6; no clear D. The CDR3 contains 15 residues. Germline V gene data show CDR1 as LGHNA and CDR2 as YNFKEQ. V lost 1 base and J 5 bases, leaving 9 bases between the germline ends. The CDR3 DNA reads TGTGCCAGCAGCCAAGTCCAGGAGGATAATTCACCCCTCCACTTT. Translating it yields CASSQVQEDNSPLHF.

Written as DNA, the CDR3 is TGCAGCGTTTTAGAGGGAGGGGATGAAAAACTGTTTTTT. The encoded protein is CSVLEGGDEKLFF. The rearrangement joins TRBV29-1 to TRBJ1-4, with D possibly matching TRBD1 (5 bases). V was shortened by 5 bases and J by 6 bases, with 13 bases between the two germline ends. CDR3 length equals 13 residues. Germline V gene data show CDR1 as SQVTM and CDR2 as ANQGSEA. Supplemented by reference TRBV29-1 and TRBJ1-4, the full variable domain reads SAVISQKPSRDICQRGTSLTIQCQVDSQVTMMFWYRQQPGQSLTLIATANQGSEATYESGFVIDKFPISRPNLTFSTLTVSNMSPEDSSIYLCSVLEGGDEKLFFGSGTQLSVL.

The chain couples TRBV11-1 to TRBJ1-5, with 7 bases aligning to TRBD1. The CDR3 totals 17 residues. The germline gives CDR1 SGHAT, CDR2 FQDESV (reference sequence). V was pared by 1 base and J by 0 bases, with 6 bases of the junction left unmatched. The CDR3 coding sequence is TGTGCCAGCAGCTTAGGGATGACAGGGTATAGCAATCAGCCCCAGCATTTT. Translated, it gives CASSLGMTGYSNQPQHF.

J is TRBJ2-7 and V is TRBV15; D ambiguous. From germline, CDR1 is LNHNV and CDR2 YYDKDF (reference sequence). The CDR3 extends over 14 amino acids. The V end was cut by 0 bases, the J end by 3 bases, with 9 bases between. The CDR3 coding sequence is TGTGCCACCAGCAGAGAAGGCTCCCTCTACGAGCAGTACTTC. Protein sequence: CATSREGSLYEQYF.

This clonotype was counted ten times or more. The chain couples TRBV7-8 to TRBJ2-7; no reliable D call. V dropped 0 bases and J dropped 5 bases, with 11 bases sitting between them. The CDR3 extends over 14 amino acids. The germline V gene has CDR1 SGHVS and CDR2 FQNEAQ. CDR3 coding DNA: TGTGCCAGCAGCTTAGCCAATCGACGGGACGAGCAGTACTTC. This encodes CASSLANRRDEQYF.

This clonotype was seen only once. The gene calls are TRBV2 and TRBJ2-1; D not resolved. The CDR3 totals 11 residues. V was cut by 4 bases and J by 10 bases, with 8 bases left in between. Per germline, CDR1 SNHLY and CDR2 FYNNEI. The CDR3 region is CASSGAWEQFF. CDR3 DNA sequence: TGTGCCAGCAGTGGGGCGTGGGAGCAGTTCTTC.

The CDR3 DNA reads as TGTGCCAGCAGCTTACAGGTCTCTGGAAACACCATATATTTT. It is translated as CASSLQVSGNTIYF. The V gene is TRBV7-2, the J gene TRBJ1-3; no definite D call. This CDR3 comprises 14 residues. Trimming took 2 bases from V and 0 from J, leaving 5 bases between them. Germline-derived CDR1 and CDR2 are SGHTA and FQGNSA.

The CDR3, as DNA: TGTGCCAGCAGCGCTTGGCAGGAGGGCTACACCTTC. Amino acid sequence: CASSAWQEGYTF. This rearrangement joins TRBV7-2 to TRBJ1-2, with no clear D. Per the germline V gene, CDR1 is SGHTA and CDR2 is FQGNSA. The CDR3 loop spans 12 amino acids. Between the trimmed V and J ends, which lost 5 bases and 8 bases, there was a span of 12 bases. The full variable domain, rest sourced from reference TRBV7-2 and TRBJ1-2, is GAGVSQSPSNKVTEKGKDVELRCDPISGHTALYWYRQSLGQGLEFLIYFQGNSAPDKSGLPSDRFSAERTGGSVSTLTIQRTQQEDSAVYLCASSAWQEGYTFGSGTRLTVV.

The rearrangement uses TRBV6-1 and TRBJ2-7; D is tentatively TRBD1 or TRBD2 (6 bases each). The CDR3 sequence is 14 residues long. Germline V lookup: CDR1 MNHNS, CDR2 SASEGT. The V and J ends lost 7 bases and 3 bases respectively, with 16 bases between them. CDR3 nucleotides: TGTGCCAGCAAGGGGGAGGCCGAGTTCTACGAGCAGTACTTC. Residues: CASKGEAEFYEQYF.

V is TRBV20-1 and J is TRBJ1-1; no clear D gene. CDR3 length: 12 residues. Germline V gives CDR1 DFQATT, CDR2 SNEGSKA (reference sequence). V dropped 3 bases and J dropped 0 bases, with 5 bases sitting between them. The CDR3 reads CSARGMNTEAFF. CDR3 coding DNA: TGCAGTGCTAGGGGGATGAACACTGAAGCTTTCTTT.

The rearrangement links TRBV2 to TRBJ2-5; D ambiguous. CDR1 and CDR2 (germline): SNHLY, FYNNEI. The ends were cut back, 2 bases at V and 2 bases at J, with 0 bases in the middle. The CDR3 covers 11 residues. CDR3 nucleotide sequence: TGTGCCAGCAGTGAACAAGAGACCCAGTACTTC. Translated, it gives CASSEQETQYF.

V is TRBV10-3 and J is TRBJ1-1; TRBD1 agrees at 7 bases. After removal of 9 bases from V and 1 base from J, the junction contained 5 bases not matched to a gene. The CDR3 runs to 13 residues. CDR1 ENHRY and CDR2 SYGVKD come from the germline V gene. CDR3 in amino acids: CAIGDRQNTEAFF. The CDR3 DNA is TGTGCCATAGGGGACAGACAGAACACTGAAGCTTTCTTT.

This clonotype has at least ten counts. A junction boundary mismatches the germline segment, possibly from a read error. This chain links TRBV3-1 with TRBJ2-7; D not resolved. Germline CDR1 is LGHDT and CDR2 is YNNKEL (reference sequence). This CDR3 comprises 13 residues. The CDR3 region has the DNA TGTGCCAGCAGCCAATTCGGCTCCCACGAGCAGTACTTC. This encodes CASSQFGSHEQYF.

This clonotype was recorded once. The chain combines TRBV7-2 with TRBJ2-7; perhaps TRBD1 as D (5 bases). Germline values: CDR1 SGHTA, CDR2 FQGNSA. Trimming pared 1 base from V and 0 bases from J, leaving 10 bases between. The CDR3 runs 15 residues. CDR3 sequence (DNA): TGTGCCAGCAGCTTAGGTGCAGGGTTCTCCTACGAGCAGTACTTC. Translation: CASSLGAGFSYEQYF.

V is TRBV11-1 and J is TRBJ2-5; 12 positions agree with TRBD2. Germline CDR1 reads SGHAT; CDR2 reads FQDESV (reference sequence). Trimming cost V 3 bases and J 4 bases; bases outside gene matches: 12. The CDR3 totals 18 residues. The CDR3 DNA sequence: TGTGCCAGCAGCTTCGGGACTAGCGGGCAACAGCACGGAGAGACCCAGTACTTC. Its translation is CASSFGTSGQQHGETQYF.

The J gene is TRBJ1-3, the V gene TRBV19; D remains unclear. This CDR3 region has 13 residues. Germline lookup yields CDR1 LNHDA and CDR2 SQIVND (reference sequence). Trimming removed 6 bases from V and 0 bases from J, with 6 bases in between. In nucleotides, the CDR3 is TGTGCCAGTAGCTCAAGCTCTGGAAACACCATATATTTT. Translation: CASSSSSGNTIYF.

This clonotype is a singleton in its sample. The gene calls are TRBV2 and TRBJ1-1, with unresolved D. The germline V and J ends were trimmed by 6 bases and 1 base, with 15 bases remaining between them. The CDR3 has 15 residues. CDR1 is SNHLY and CDR2 is FYNNEI in the germline V gene. The CDR3 loop is CASSRTGLSNTEAFF. CDR3 DNA: TGTGCCAGCAGCAGGACTGGACTATCGAACACTGAAGCTTTCTTT.

This sequence joins TRBV20-1 and TRBJ2-5; D may be TRBD2 (6 bases). The CDR3 has 12 amino acids. Germline V CDR1 and CDR2: DFQATT, SNEGSKA (reference sequence). Between the trimmed V and J ends, which lost 6 bases and 4 bases, there was a span of 12 bases. For the CDR3, the DNA is TGCAGTGCCAGGGTGGGGGGAGAGACCCAGTACTTC. It is translated as CSARVGGETQYF.

The chain carries TRBV10-3 and TRBJ1-1; TRBD1 is a possible D gene (6 bases). Per germline, CDR1 ENHRY and CDR2 SYGVKD. V lost 7 bases to trimming and J lost 0 bases, with 12 bases between them. This CDR3 is 14 amino acids long. The CDR3 DNA reads TGTGCCATCAACCGGGACAAAATGAACACTGAAGCTTTCTTT. Its translation: CAINRDKMNTEAFF.